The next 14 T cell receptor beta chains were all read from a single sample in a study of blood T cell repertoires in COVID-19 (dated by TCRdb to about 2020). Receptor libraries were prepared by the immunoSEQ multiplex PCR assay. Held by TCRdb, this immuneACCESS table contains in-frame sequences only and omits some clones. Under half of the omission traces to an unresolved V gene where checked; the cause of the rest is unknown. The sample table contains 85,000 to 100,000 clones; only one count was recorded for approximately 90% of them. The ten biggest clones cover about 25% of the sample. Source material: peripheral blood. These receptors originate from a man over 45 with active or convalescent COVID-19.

The CDR3 DNA reads as TGTGCCAGCAGTTACTCGCGGGAGGGACTAAGCGAGCAGTACTTC. Amino acids: CASSYSREGLSEQYF. This chain links TRBV6-5 with TRBJ2-7, with 9 bases lining up with TRBD2. The V gene end was trimmed by 0 bases and the J gene end by 6 bases; junction bases not matched to a gene: 6. The CDR3 contains 15 residues. CDR1 MNHEY and CDR2 SVGAGI come from the germline V gene.

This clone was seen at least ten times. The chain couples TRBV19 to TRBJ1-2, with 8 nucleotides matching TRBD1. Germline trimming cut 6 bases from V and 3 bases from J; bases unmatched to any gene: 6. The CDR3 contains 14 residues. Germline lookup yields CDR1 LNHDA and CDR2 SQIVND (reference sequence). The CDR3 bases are TGTGCCAGTAGCCGGACAGGGAGAGACTATGGCTACACCTTC. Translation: CASSRTGRDYGYTF.

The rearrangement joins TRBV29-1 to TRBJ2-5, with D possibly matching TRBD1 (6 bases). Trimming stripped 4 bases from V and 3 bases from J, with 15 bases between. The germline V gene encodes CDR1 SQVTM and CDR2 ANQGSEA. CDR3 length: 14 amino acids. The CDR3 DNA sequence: TGCAGCGTTGGGTTAACAGGGAAAAAAGAGACCCAGTACTTC. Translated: CSVGLTGKKETQYF.

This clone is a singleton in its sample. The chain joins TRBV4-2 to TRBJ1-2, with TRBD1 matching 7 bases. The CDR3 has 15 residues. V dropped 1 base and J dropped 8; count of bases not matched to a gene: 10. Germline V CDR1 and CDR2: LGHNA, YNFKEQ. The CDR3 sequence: CASSQADRPSGGYTF. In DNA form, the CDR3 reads TGTGCCAGCAGCCAAGCGGACAGGCCCTCGGGGGGCTACACCTTC.

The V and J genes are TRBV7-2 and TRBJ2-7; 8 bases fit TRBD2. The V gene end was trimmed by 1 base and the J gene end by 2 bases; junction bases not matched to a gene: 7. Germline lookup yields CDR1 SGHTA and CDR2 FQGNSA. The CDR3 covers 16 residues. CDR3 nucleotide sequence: TGTGCCAGCAGCTTAGACGGCGGGGGGTACCCCTACGAGCAGTACTTC. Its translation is CASSLDGGGYPYEQYF.

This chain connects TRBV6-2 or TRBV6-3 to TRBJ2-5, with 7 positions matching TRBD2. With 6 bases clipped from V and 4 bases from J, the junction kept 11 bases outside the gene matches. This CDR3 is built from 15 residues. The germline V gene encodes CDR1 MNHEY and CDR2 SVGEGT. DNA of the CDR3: TGTGCCAGCAGCCGCCGGGGGACTAAACGAGAGACCCAGTACTTC. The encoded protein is CASSRRGTKRETQYF.

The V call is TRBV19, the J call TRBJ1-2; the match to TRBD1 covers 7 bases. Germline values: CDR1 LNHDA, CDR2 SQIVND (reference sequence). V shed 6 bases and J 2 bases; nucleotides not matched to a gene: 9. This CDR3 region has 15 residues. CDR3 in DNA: TGTGCCAGTAGCCCCGGGACAGCAAACAACTATGGCTACACCTTC. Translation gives CASSPGTANNYGYTF.

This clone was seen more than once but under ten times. CDR3 DNA sequence: TGCAGTGCTAGTCCGGCGGTCGGGTCCGGAGAGCAGTTCTTC. It specifies CSASPAVGSGEQFF. V is TRBV20-1 and J is TRBJ2-1; the D is unclear. The CDR3 is 14 residues long. Trimming cost V 3 bases and J 10 bases, with 19 bases left between them. The V gene's germline CDR1 is DFQATT and CDR2 SNEGSKA (reference sequence).

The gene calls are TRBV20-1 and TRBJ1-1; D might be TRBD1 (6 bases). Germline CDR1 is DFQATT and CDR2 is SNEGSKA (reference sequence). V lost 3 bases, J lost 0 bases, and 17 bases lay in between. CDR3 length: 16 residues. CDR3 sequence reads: CSASRSSGDMNTEAFF. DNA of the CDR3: TGCAGTGCTAGTCGGTCCTCAGGGGACATGAACACTGAAGCTTTCTTT.

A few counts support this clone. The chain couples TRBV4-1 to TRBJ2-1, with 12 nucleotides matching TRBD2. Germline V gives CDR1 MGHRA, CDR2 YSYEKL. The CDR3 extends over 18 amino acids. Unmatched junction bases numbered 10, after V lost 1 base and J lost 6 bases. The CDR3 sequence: CASSQVLASGRAPNEQFF. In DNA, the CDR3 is TGCGCCAGCAGCCAAGTTTTGGCTAGCGGGAGGGCCCCCAATGAGCAGTTCTTC.

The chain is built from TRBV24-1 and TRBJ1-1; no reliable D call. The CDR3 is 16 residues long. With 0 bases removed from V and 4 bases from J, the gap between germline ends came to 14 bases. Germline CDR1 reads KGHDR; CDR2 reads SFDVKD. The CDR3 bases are TGTGCCACCAGTGATTTGCGGGGTAGAGTGGGCACTGAAGCTTTCTTT. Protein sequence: CATSDLRGRVGTEAFF.

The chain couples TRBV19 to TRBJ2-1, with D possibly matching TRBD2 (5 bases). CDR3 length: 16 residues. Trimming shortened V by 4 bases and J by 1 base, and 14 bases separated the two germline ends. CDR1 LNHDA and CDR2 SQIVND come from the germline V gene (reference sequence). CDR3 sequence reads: CASSKPPGMSYNEQFF. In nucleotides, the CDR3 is TGTGCCAGTAGTAAGCCGCCGGGAATGTCCTACAATGAGCAGTTCTTC.

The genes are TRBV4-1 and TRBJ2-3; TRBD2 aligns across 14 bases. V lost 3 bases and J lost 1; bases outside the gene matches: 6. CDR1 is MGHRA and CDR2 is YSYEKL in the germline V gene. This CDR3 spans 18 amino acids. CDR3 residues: CASSQAGGLAGGTDTQYF. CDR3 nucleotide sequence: TGCGCCAGCAGCCAGGCTGGGGGACTAGCGGGAGGCACAGATACGCAGTATTTT.

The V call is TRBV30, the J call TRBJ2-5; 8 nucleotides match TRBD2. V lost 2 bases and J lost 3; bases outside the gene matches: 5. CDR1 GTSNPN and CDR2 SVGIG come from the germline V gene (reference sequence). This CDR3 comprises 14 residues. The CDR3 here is CAWSYSGAEETQYF. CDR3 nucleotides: TGTGCCTGGAGTTATAGCGGGGCTGAAGAGACCCAGTACTTC.